A selection of T cell receptor beta chains follows, all from one sample in a study of breast tumors, draining lymph nodes, adjacent tissues. TCRdb itself ran the multiplex PCR reads through MiXCR, one entry per CDR3 protein. This table holds about 60,000 distinct CDR3 sequences, approximately 57% found once. What was sequenced was breast tumor tissue. These TCRs come from a female donor with breast cancer. Some clones in this sample may be carry-over from other donors' samples. CDR3s include the opening cysteine and the closing phenylalanine or tryptophan. A D gene is named only where the DNA matches it firmly. The size of a clone is reported for some rows only, either as once, few or many, or as a class for expanded clones.

>NA|TRBJ2-7|TRBD2|TRBV10-2
TGCGCCAGCAAATTGGCGGGAGTCTCCCACGAGCAGTACTTC
CASKLAGVSHEQYF
>NA|TRBJ2-1|NA|TRBV29-1
TGCAGCCTCGGGACCACTAGGGTCAATGAGCAGTTCTTC
CSLGTTRVNEQFF
>NA|TRBJ2-3|TRBD2|TRBV2
TGTGCCAGCAGCCAAGATCCACCGGGACTAGCGGGAGGGTCAGATACGCAGTATTTT
CASSQDPPGLAGGSDTQYF
>NA|TRBJ2-7|NA|TRBV29-1
TGCAGCGTTGAGGTAACTATCTACGAGCAGTACTTC
CSVEVTIYEQYF
>few|TRBJ1-1|TRBD1|TRBV9
TGTGCCAGCAGCGTAGACGGGACAGGGGATGAAGCTTTCTTT
CASSVDGTGDEAFF
>many|TRBJ2-1|TRBD2|TRBV15
TGTGCCACCAGCACCTCGGGCGGGACTAGCTCCTACAATGAGCAGTTCTTC
CATSTSGGTSSYNEQFF
>many|TRBJ2-7|TRBD2|TRBV20-1
TGCAGTGCTACACGGCCAGCGGGGGATAACGAGCAGTACTTC
CSATRPAGDNEQYF
>few|TRBJ2-7|TRBD1|TRBV7-9
TGTGCCAGCAGCCCACCCGGACAGGTCTTCGAGCAGTACTTC
CASSPPGQVFEQYF
>NA|TRBJ1-2|NA|TRBV12-3/TRBV12-4
TGTGCCAGCAGTTTATACGGGAGGAATGGCTACACCTTC
CASSLYGRNGYTF
>many|TRBJ2-7|NA|TRBV28
TGTGCCAGCAGTTTCTGGACCCAAGGAAGGGAGCAGTACTTC
CASSFWTQGREQYF
>NA|TRBJ1-4|NA|TRBV20-1
TGCAGTGCTATAAGCGGGGGATCAAATGAAAAACTGTTTTTT
CSAISGGSNEKLFF
>NA|TRBJ1-6|NA|TRBV30
TGTGCCTGGAGTGCGGGGAGACTAAATTCACCCCTCCACTTT
CAWSAGRLNSPLHF
>NA|TRBJ1-6|TRBD1|TRBV20-1
TGCAGTGCTAAAATCAGGGGGGAGGATTCACCCCTCCACTTT
CSAKIRGEDSPLHF
>NA|TRBJ1-6|NA|TRBV6-4
TGTGCCAGCTCCTCAGGGCCCGGAAATTCGCCCCTCCACTTT
CASSSGPGNSPLHF
>NA|TRBJ2-3|TRBD2|TRBV4-1
TGCGCCAGCAGCCAAGATCCACCGGGACTAGCGGGAGGGCCGGGAACAGATACGCAGTGTTTT
CASSQDPPGLAGGPGTDTQCF
>many|TRBJ2-2|TRBD2|TRBV18
TGTGCCAGCTCACCACAGACTAGCGGGACGATCGGGGAGCTGTTTTTT
CASSPQTSGTIGELFF
>NA|TRBJ2-3|NA|TRBV15
TGTGCCAGCAGCCCCTTTGCCAGCGTCACAGATACGCAGTATTTT
CASSPFASVTDTQYF
>NA|TRBJ1-4|NA|TRBV7-8
TGTGCCGGCAGCTTAAAGGCCCCCGGGTGGTCAACTAATGAAAAACCGTTTTTT
CAGSLKAPGWSTNEKPFF
>NA|TRBJ2-5|NA|TRBV20-1
TGCAGTGCTAGAGATCCCCGCTCCGCAGAATCGCGGGATCAAGAGACCCAGTACTTC
CSARDPRSAESRDQETQYF
>few|TRBJ1-3|NA|TRBV12-3/TRBV12-4
TGTGCCAGCAGTTTAGCGGCACAGGGTAAGAGCACCATATATTTT
CASSLAAQGKSTIYF
>NA|TRBJ2-7|TRBD2|TRBV14
TGTGCCAGAAGCCTCAGCGGGGGTGCCTACGAGCAGTCCTTC
CARSLSGGAYEQSF
>NA|TRBJ2-7|NA|TRBV9
TGTGCCAGCAGCGTAGAAGGCGGAGCCTCCTACGAGCAGTACTTC
CASSVEGGASYEQYF
>many|TRBJ2-3|NA|TRBV7-2
TGTGCCAGCAGCCTCCAGGGTTTCTCAGATACGCAGTATTTT
CASSLQGFSDTQYF
>many|TRBJ1-5|TRBD1|TRBV2
TGTGCCAGCAGTGGGGACAGTAGCAATCAGCCCCAGCATTTT
CASSGDSSNQPQHF
>NA|TRBJ2-1|NA|TRBV10-3
TGTGCCATCAGTGAGCGGCTAGGGGGCGGGAGAGCCTACAATGAGCAGTTCTTC
CAISERLGGGRAYNEQFF
>many|TRBJ1-3|TRBD1|TRBV20-1
TGCAGTGCCGTACAGGGGGTCTCTGGAAACACCATATATTTT
CSAVQGVSGNTIYF
>NA|TRBJ2-3|TRBD1|TRBV5-1
TGCGCCAGCAGCTTGGATGGGACAGGGACTAGCACAGATACGCAGTATTTT
CASSLDGTGTSTDTQYF
>NA|TRBJ2-3|NA|TRBV5-1
TGCGCCAGCAGCCCCACCGCGGATACGCAGTATTTT
CASSPTADTQYF
>once|TRBJ2-3|NA|TRBV9
TGTGCCAGCAGCGAGGAGGGGGGCCTTAGCACAGATACGCAGTATTTT
CASSEEGGLSTDTQYF
>NA|TRBJ2-1|NA|TRBV20-1
TGCAGTGCTTGGGACAACTACAATGAGCAGTTCTTC
CSAWDNYNEQFF
>NA|TRBJ1-3|TRBD1|TRBV2
TGTGCCAGCAGGGGGACAGGGGCTGGAAACACCATATATTTT
CASRGTGAGNTIYF
>many|TRBJ2-2|NA|TRBV15
TGTGCCACCAGCAGAGAAAGTGGTAGGGGTACCGGGGAGCTGTTTTTT
CATSRESGRGTGELFF
>many|TRBJ2-5|TRBD2|TRBV10-3
TGTGCCATCAAGGGGACTAGCGGGGCCTATCACCAAGAGACCCAGTACTTC
CAIKGTSGAYHQETQYF
>many|TRBJ2-1|TRBD1|TRBV13
TGTGCCAGCAGCTTTCGAAAGAGTTGGGACAGCTCTTCCTACAATGAGCAGTTCTTC
CASSFRKSWDSSSYNEQFF
>NA|TRBJ1-2|NA|TRBV12-3/TRBV12-4
TGTGCCAGCAGTCGAACTAACTATGGCTACACCTTC
CASSRTNYGYTF
>many|TRBJ1-2|TRBD1|TRBV7-9
TGTGCCAGCAGCCAGCAGGGGGCCGGTGGCTACACCTTC
CASSQQGAGGYTF
>many|TRBJ2-1|NA|TRBV24-1
TGTGCCACCAGTGACCCGACTCGATACAATGAGCAGTTCTTC
CATSDPTRYNEQFF
>NA|TRBJ2-7|NA|TRBV29-1
TGCAGCGTTGAAGTTTGGGACGGCGCCTACGAGCAGTACTTC
CSVEVWDGAYEQYF
>NA|TRBJ1-3|NA|TRBV9
TGTGCCAGCAGCGTCCTCCCCGAGGTTGGAAACACCATATATTTT
CASSVLPEVGNTIYF
>NA|TRBJ2-1|NA|TRBV5-4
TGTGCCAGCGGGAGGTCCGACAATGAGCAGTTCTTC
CASGRSDNEQFF
>once|TRBJ2-2|NA|TRBV7-9
TGTGCCAGCAGCTTATCTTCCGGGACAGGGGAGCTGTTTTTT
CASSLSSGTGELFF
>many|TRBJ2-7|NA|TRBV11-2
TGTGCCAGCAGCTTAGTACAGGACGAGCAGTACTTC
CASSLVQDEQYF
>many|TRBJ1-2|NA|TRBV11-2
TGTGCCAGCAGCCCTTCAGGGTTAAGCGACACCTTC
CASSPSGLSDTF
>many|TRBJ2-7|NA|TRBV10-2
TGCGCCAGCAGTGAGTCGACGGGGACGGTGGGATACGAGCAGTACTTC
CASSESTGTVGYEQYF
>NA|TRBJ1-2|NA|TRBV7-9
TGTGCCAGCAGCTTGGGAGACAGATACTATGGCTACACCTTC
CASSLGDRYYGYTF
>NA|TRBJ2-5|NA|TRBV6-6
TGTGCCAGCGAGCGCCGAAACAGGGTCGATCTCAATCAGCCCCAGTACTTC
CASERRNRVDLNQPQYF
>NA|TRBJ2-3|TRBD2|TRBV15
TGTGCCACCAGCCCTTATAGCGGGGGGGCGATAGATGCGCGGTATTTT
CATSPYSGGAIDARYF
>many|TRBJ2-3|NA|TRBV19
TGTGCCAGTAGTATCGGGAACACCTTCAGCACAGATACGCAGTATTTT
CASSIGNTFSTDTQYF
>once|TRBJ2-5|TRBD2|TRBV6-1
TGTGCCAGCAGTGAAGCGAAGAGGTGGGGGACTAGCGGGTTGCAAGAGACCCAGTACTTC
CASSEAKRWGTSGLQETQYF
>NA|TRBJ2-1|NA|TRBV6-4
TGTGCCAGCAGTCACTCTACTACCAAGGCGCAGTTCTTC
CASSHSTTKAQFF
>many|TRBJ2-3|TRBD2|TRBV15
TGTGCCACCAGCCGTCCTTCGAGGGCTAGCGGGAGACCAGATACGCAGTATTTT
CATSRPSRASGRPDTQYF
>many|TRBJ2-3|NA|TRBV7-2
TGTGCCAGCAGTTCCCCGCCCGGGCATAAGCAGTATTTT
CASSSPPGHKQYF
>once|TRBJ1-2|TRBD1|TRBV7-2
TGTGCCAGCAGCTTAATTGGGACAGGGGGCCTCTATGACCACACCTTC
CASSLIGTGGLYDHTF
>many|TRBJ1-4|TRBD1|TRBV28
TGTGCCAGCAGTTCCCCTGGGCACAGGGGGCGGGAAAAACTGTTTTTT
CASSSPGHRGREKLFF
>NA|TRBJ2-1|NA|TRBV5-5
TGTGCCAGCAGCTTGGCCTGGGGAAGCGATGAGCAGTTCTTC
CASSLAWGSDEQFF
>NA|TRBJ2-1|NA|TRBV24-1
TGTGCCACCAGTGATGACACTTACAATGAGCAGTTCTTC
CATSDDTYNEQFF
>NA|TRBJ2-1|TRBD2|TRBV5-1
TGCGCCAGCACACTAGCGGGAAGCTCCTACAATGAGCAGTTCTTC
CASTLAGSSYNEQFF
>NA|TRBJ2-1|TRBD2|TRBV11-2
TGTGCCAGCACCGCGGCCGTTGGGCCATGGGAGGGGTCCTACAATGAGCAGTTCTTC
CASTAAVGPWEGSYNEQFF
>NA|TRBJ2-1|NA|TRBV7-8
TGTGCCAGCAGCTTAACGGGGGGCGACTCCTACAATGAGCAGTTCTTC
CASSLTGGDSYNEQFF